This T cell receptor beta chain emerged from a study of blood T cell repertoires in COVID-19. On the study more broadly: Samples came from the United States, Italy and Spain, spanning acute and convalescent COVID-19.

The V end lost 5 bases, the J end lost 5 bases, and 9 bases lay between the germline ends. Germline CDR1 SNHLY, CDR2 FYNNEI. This CDR3 comprises 13 residues. TCRdb's copy holds only in-frame clones and misses some; the assay was immunoSEQ multiplex PCR. The table includes approximately 210,000 clones, about four fifths detected once. The TCR originated in a woman aged 45-65 years with active or convalescent COVID-19. V is TRBV2 and J is TRBJ1-4; tentative D call: TRBD1 (6 bases). Material: peripheral blood. CDR3 DNA sequence: TGTGCCAGCAGTCGGGACATAAATGAAAAACTGTTTTTT. Translated, it gives CASSRDINEKLFF.